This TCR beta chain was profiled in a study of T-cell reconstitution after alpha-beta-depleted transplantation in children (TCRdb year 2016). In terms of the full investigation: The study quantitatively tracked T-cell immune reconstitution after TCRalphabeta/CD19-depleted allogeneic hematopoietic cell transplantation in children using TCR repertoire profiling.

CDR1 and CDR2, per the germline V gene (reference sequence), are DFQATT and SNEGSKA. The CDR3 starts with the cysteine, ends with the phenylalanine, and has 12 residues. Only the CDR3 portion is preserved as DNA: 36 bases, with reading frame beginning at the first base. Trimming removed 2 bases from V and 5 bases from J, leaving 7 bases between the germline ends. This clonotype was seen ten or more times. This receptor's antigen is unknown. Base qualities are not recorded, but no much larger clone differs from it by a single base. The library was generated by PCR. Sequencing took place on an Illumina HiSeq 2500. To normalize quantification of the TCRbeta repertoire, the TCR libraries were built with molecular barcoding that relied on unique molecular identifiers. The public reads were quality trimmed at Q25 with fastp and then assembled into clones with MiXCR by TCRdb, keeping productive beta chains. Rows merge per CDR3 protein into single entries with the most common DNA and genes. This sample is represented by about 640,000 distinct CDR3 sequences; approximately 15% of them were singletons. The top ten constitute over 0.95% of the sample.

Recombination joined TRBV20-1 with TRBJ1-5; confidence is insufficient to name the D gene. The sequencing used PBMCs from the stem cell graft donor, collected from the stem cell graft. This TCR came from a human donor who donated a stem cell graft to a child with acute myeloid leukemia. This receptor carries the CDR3 CSARRGDQPQHF. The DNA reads TGCAGTGCTAGACGTGGCGATCAGCCCCAGCATTTT.